The 14 T cell receptor beta chains listed next were all sequenced from one sample in a study of identical twins. TCRdb analysed the 5' RACE reads with MiXCR anew, one entry per CDR3 protein. Among 500,000 to 700,000 distinct CDR3 sequences listed, 7.1% were seen once. These data were likewise used in another study, on yellow fever vaccine responses in identical twins.

Material for sequencing was PBMCs. The receptors shown here come from a woman between 18 and 29 years old in good health.

On this clonotype itself: A much bigger clone sits one base away, suggesting this may be a read error. This chain joins TRBV29-1 and TRBJ2-3; no reliable D call. The CDR3 spans 14 residues. Trimming removed 3 bases at V and 2 bases at J, with 12 bases between. The germline CDR1 and CDR2 sequences are SQVTM and ANQGSEA. The DNA for the CDR3 is TGCAGCGTTGAGGGGATTACGCCCACAGATACGCAGTATTTT. Its protein is CSVEGITPTDTQYF.

V gene TRBV3-1 combines with J gene TRBJ2-7; weak D call: TRBD2 (5 bases). The CDR3 runs 15 residues. V lost 4 bases and J lost 9, with 22 bases in between. Germline CDR1 is LGHDT and CDR2 is YNNKEL (reference sequence). The CDR3 protein is CASSPGSGIASGQYV. The CDR3 DNA sequence: TGTGCCAGCAGCCCCGGCTCCGGGATAGCAAGCGGGCAGTACGTC.

This clonotype was recorded at least ten times. This chain uses TRBV29-1 with TRBJ1-2; D unresolved. V lost 1 base to trimming and J lost 7 bases, with 13 bases between them. CDR3 length: 13 residues. Germline CDR1 reads SQVTM; CDR2 reads ANQGSEA. CDR3 amino acids: CSVEGFGVSGYTF. CDR3 sequence (DNA): TGCAGCGTTGAAGGATTTGGGGTTTCTGGCTACACCTTC.

This clonotype was detected many times. The chain joins TRBV6-5 to TRBJ2-1; no clear D gene. The CDR3 runs 13 residues. Germline CDR1 and CDR2: MNHEY and SVGAGI. V was cut by 4 bases and J by 6 bases, with 10 bases left in between. The CDR3 loop is CASSSALSNEQFF. The DNA of the CDR3 is TGTGCCAGCAGTTCGGCATTGAGCAATGAGCAGTTCTTC.

This clonotype was seen a few times. The chain carries TRBV5-1 and TRBJ2-7; 9 bases match TRBD2. Germline V gene sequence: CDR1 SGHRS, CDR2 YFSETQ. V dropped 4 bases and J dropped 7; count of bases not matched to a gene: 18. The CDR3 totals 17 residues. Here the CDR3 DNA reads TGCGCCAGCAGCCCCGCTGGGGGACTAGCACTTACTAGTGAGCAGTACTTC. Its protein is CASSPAGGLALTSEQYF.

This clonotype occurred a few times. The chain is built from TRBV12-3 or TRBV12-4 and TRBJ2-5; weak D call: TRBD2 (5 bases). V was shortened by 5 bases and J by 4 bases, with 20 bases between the two germline ends. The CDR3 consists of 16 residues. This chain's CDR3 is CASSPGLATTGETQYF. The CDR3 region has the DNA TGTGCCAGCAGTCCCGGACTGGCCACGACCGGAGAGACCCAGTACTTC.

This clonotype was picked up many times. V is TRBV6-5 and J is TRBJ2-3, with 9 bases lining up with TRBD2. The CDR3 extends over 15 amino acids. Germline CDR1 MNHEY, CDR2 SVGAGI. With 3 bases clipped from V and 4 bases from J, the junction kept 5 bases outside the gene matches. DNA of the CDR3: TGTGCCAGCAGTTATTATAGCGGGAGCGCAGATACGCAGTATTTT. This sequence encodes CASSYYSGSADTQYF.

V usage is TRBV12-3 or TRBV12-4 and J usage is TRBJ2-6, with 9 bases that match TRBD2. The CDR3 is made up of 20 amino acids. The J segment lost 4 bases and the V segment lost 1 base, leaving 14 bases of the junction unmatched. CDR3 DNA sequence: TGTGCCAGCAGTTTAGTAGCTCGGGGACTAGCAAGGTCCGGGGCCAACGTCCTGACTTTC. Amino acids: CASSLVARGLARSGANVLTF.

This chain links TRBV3-1 with TRBJ2-3; D is undetermined. Deletions cut 1 base from V and 2 bases from J, with 13 bases between. Germline V gene lookup returns CDR1 LGHDT and CDR2 YNNKEL (reference sequence). The CDR3 length is 16 residues. The CDR3 loop is CASSQGGKTSTDTQYF. The CDR3 DNA reads as TGTGCCAGCAGCCAAGGTGGGAAGACCTCCACAGATACGCAGTATTTT.

This chain connects TRBV28 to TRBJ2-3, with 11 nucleotides matching TRBD2. J gave up 4 bases and V 5 bases, and 8 bases lay outside the gene matches. The germline CDR1 and CDR2 sequences are MDHEN and SYDVKM. The CDR3 consists of 16 residues. This CDR3 is CASSGAGTSGPDTQYF. The CDR3 nucleotides are TGTGCCAGCAGTGGGGCCGGGACTAGCGGACCAGATACGCAGTATTTT.

There are a few counts of this clonotype. This chain connects TRBV10-2 to TRBJ2-7; 10 bases map to TRBD2. This CDR3 is built from 15 residues. V lost 2 bases and J lost 5; bases outside the gene matches: 6. Germline V gene sequence: CDR1 WSHSY, CDR2 SAAADI. CDR3 sequence (DNA): TGCGCCAGCAGTGAGGTGGTAGCGGGAGGACACGAGCAGTACTTC. Translated: CASSEVVAGGHEQYF.

This clonotype turned up a few times. The gene calls are TRBV5-1 and TRBJ2-3; TRBD2 might be the D (6 bases). The V gene lost 1 base and the J gene lost 1 base, with 25 bases spanning the gap. The CDR3 spans 20 residues. Germline CDR1 and CDR2: SGHRS and YFSETQ. CDR3 bases: TGCGCCAGCAGCTTGTCCAGGTCGTCCACCCGGGAGAGGGGCACAGATACGCAGTATTTT. This translates into CASSLSRSSTRERGTDTQYF.

V is TRBV27 and J is TRBJ2-1, with a tentative D call TRBD2 (5 bases). In germline, CDR1 is MNHEY, CDR2 SMNVEV (reference sequence). Deletions cut 3 bases from V and 5 bases from J, with 14 bases between. There are 15 residues in the CDR3. Written as DNA, the CDR3 is TGTGCCAGCAGTTTTACTAAGACGGGAAACAATGAGCAGTTCTTC. The encoded protein is CASSFTKTGNNEQFF.

This clonotype was counted a few times. This chain uses TRBV10-3 with TRBJ1-3; D is undetermined. The CDR3 has 15 residues. The V gene's germline CDR1 is ENHRY and CDR2 SYGVKD. The V gene lost 3 bases and the J gene lost 0 bases, with 9 bases spanning the gap. CDR3 DNA sequence: TGTGCCATCAGTGAAGTAAGCAGCTCTGGAAACACCATATATTTT. This gives the protein CAISEVSSSGNTIYF.